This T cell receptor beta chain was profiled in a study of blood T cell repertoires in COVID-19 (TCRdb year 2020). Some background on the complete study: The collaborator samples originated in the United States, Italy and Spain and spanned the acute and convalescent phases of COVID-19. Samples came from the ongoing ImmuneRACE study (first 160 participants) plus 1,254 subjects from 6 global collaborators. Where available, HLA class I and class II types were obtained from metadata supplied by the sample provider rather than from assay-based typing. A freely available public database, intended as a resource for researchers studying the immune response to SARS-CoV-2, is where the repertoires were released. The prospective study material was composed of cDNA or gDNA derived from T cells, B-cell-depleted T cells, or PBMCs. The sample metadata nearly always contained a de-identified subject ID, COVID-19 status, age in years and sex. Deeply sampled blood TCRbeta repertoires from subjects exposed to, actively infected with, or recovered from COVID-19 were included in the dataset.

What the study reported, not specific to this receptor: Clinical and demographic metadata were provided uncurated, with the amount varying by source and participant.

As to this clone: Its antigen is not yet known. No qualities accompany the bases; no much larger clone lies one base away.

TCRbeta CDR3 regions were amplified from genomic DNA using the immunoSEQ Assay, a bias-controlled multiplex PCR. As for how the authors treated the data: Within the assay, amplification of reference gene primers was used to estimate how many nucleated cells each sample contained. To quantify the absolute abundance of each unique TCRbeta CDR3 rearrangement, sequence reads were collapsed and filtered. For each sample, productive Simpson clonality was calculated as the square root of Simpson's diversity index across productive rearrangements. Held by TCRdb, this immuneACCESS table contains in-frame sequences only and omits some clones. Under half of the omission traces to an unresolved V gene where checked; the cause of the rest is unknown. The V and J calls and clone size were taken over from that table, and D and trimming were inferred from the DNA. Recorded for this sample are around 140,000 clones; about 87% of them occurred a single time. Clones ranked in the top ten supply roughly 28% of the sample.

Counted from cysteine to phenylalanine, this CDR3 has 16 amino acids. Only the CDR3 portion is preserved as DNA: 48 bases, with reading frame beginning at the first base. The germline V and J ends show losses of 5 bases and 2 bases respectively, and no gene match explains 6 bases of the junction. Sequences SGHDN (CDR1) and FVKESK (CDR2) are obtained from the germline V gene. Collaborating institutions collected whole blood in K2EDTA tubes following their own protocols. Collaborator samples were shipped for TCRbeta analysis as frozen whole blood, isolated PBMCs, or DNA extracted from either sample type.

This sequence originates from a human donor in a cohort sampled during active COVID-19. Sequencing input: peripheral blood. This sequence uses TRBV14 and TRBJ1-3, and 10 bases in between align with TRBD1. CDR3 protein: CASSYGTGDPGNTIYF. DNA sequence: TGTGCCAGCAGCTACGGGACAGGGGACCCTGGAAACACCATATATTTT.